This TCR beta chain was profiled in a study of blood T cell repertoires in COVID-19 (dated by TCRdb to 2020 to 2021). Background for the entire study: The collaborator samples originated in the United States, Italy and Spain and spanned the acute and convalescent phases of COVID-19. The prospective study material was composed of cDNA or gDNA derived from T cells, B-cell-depleted T cells, or PBMCs. Subjects who had been exposed to COVID-19, were actively infected with it, or had recovered from it provided the deeply sampled blood TCRbeta repertoires that made up the dataset. The repertoires were released in a freely available public database meant as a resource for research on the immune response to SARS-CoV-2. The samples were drawn from two sources: the first 160 participants of the ongoing ImmuneRACE study, and 950 to 1,500 subjects contributed by 6 global collaborators. Nearly every sample came with metadata listing a de-identified subject ID, COVID-19 status, age in years and sex. Where HLA class I and class II types were available, the types were taken from metadata supplied by the sample provider, not from assay-based typing. Broad study findings and their caveats: The amount of clinical and demographic metadata varied by source and participant and was provided uncurated.

One collaborating source in Seattle enrolled patients during active infection and followed them longitudinally through the course of disease. Each collaborating institution followed its own protocols to collect whole blood in K2EDTA tubes. For TCRbeta analysis, collaborators shipped samples as frozen whole blood, isolated PBMCs, or DNA extracted from either of those sample types. The CDR3, cysteine through phenylalanine, is 15 amino acids long. Of all the DNA, just the CDR3 is kept, 45 bases in frame from base 1. As encoded in the germline V gene (reference sequence), CDR1 is MNHEY while CDR2 is SMNVEV. Trimming removed 6 bases from V and 6 bases from J; the gene matches leave 5 bases unexplained. TCRbeta CDR3 regions were amplified from genomic DNA by means of the immunoSEQ Assay, a bias-controlled multiplex PCR. The authors processed their data as follows. Within the assay, amplification of reference gene primers was used to estimate how many nucleated cells each sample contained. Sequence reads were collapsed and filtered to measure the absolute abundance of every unique TCRbeta CDR3 rearrangement. Productive Simpson clonality was computed per sample as the square root of Simpson's diversity index over productive rearrangements. TCRdb obtained this table from immuneACCESS and retained in-frame rearrangements with V and J assigned. These tables miss some clones; where compared with another copy, unresolved V genes account for less than half of the shortfall, and the remainder is unexplained. The DNA gave D and trimming, while V, J and clone size come from that table. Recorded for this sample are 250,000 to 300,000 clones; less than 90% of them occurred a single time. The ten largest clones add up to approximately 12% of the sample.

Turning to this clone: Its antigen is not yet known. Within one base of it there is no much larger clone, and no base qualities were kept.

The TCR was taken from a woman in her twenties or thirties with COVID-19, enrolled during active disease. The sequence links TRBV27 to TRBJ2-1, with 13 middle bases fitting TRBD2. Sequenced sample: peripheral blood. The CDR3 region: CASRSLAGGVNEQFF. The nucleotides read TGTGCCAGCAGGTCACTAGCGGGGGGGGTCAATGAGCAGTTCTTC.